Presented here are 26 T cell receptor beta chains from one specimen sequenced in a study of blood T cell repertoires in COVID-19. Sequencing was performed with immunoSEQ multiplex PCR; in TCRdb, only in-frame clones are kept and a portion is missing. This sample yields 300,000 to 350,000 clones, of which around nine tenths are seen a single time; about 3.5% belongs to the top ten. The sequenced material came from peripheral blood. The receptors shown here come from a woman aged 18 to 35 who had recovered from COVID-19.

The chain recombines TRBV4-3 with TRBJ1-2, with unresolved D. Per the germline V gene, CDR1 is LGHNA and CDR2 is YSLEER. The CDR3 extends over 15 amino acids. The V end lost 0 bases, the J end lost 8 bases, and 16 bases lay between the germline ends. The CDR3 loop is CASSQDPFPYVGYTF. CDR3 in DNA: TGCGCCAGCAGCCAAGATCCGTTCCCCTATGTGGGCTACACCTTC.

The rearrangement uses TRBV19 and TRBJ1-1; D is uncertain. CDR3 length: 13 residues. Trimming left V 3 bases short and J 1 base short, with 6 bases between. In germline, CDR1 is LNHDA, CDR2 SQIVND (reference sequence). CDR3 coding DNA: TGTGCCAGTAGTATTGTGAGGAACACTGAAGCTTTCTTT. Protein: CASSIVRNTEAFF.

This rearrangement joins TRBV6-2 or TRBV6-3 to TRBJ2-6; a weak D match, TRBD1 (5 bases). The length of the CDR3 is 16 residues. The germline V and J ends were trimmed by 5 bases and 0 bases, with 11 bases remaining between them. Germline-derived CDR1 and CDR2 are MNHEY and SVGEGT. CDR3: CASSLPGPSGANVLTF. In DNA, the CDR3 is TGTGCCAGCAGTCTGCCAGGGCCCTCTGGGGCCAACGTCCTGACTTTC.

The genes are TRBV7-8 and TRBJ2-7; a weak D match, TRBD2 (5 bases). V lost 0 bases and J lost 4, with 13 bases in between. Germline V gene sequence: CDR1 SGHVS, CDR2 FQNEAQ. The CDR3 consists of 15 residues. The CDR3 DNA reads TGTGCCAGCAGCTTAGCGACCGGGAACCGGTACGAGCAGTACGTC. Protein sequence: CASSLATGNRYEQYV.

Of note for this clone: This same CDR3 is encoded by further DNA sequences in the sample. The V and J genes are TRBV6-2 or TRBV6-3 and TRBJ2-7; D is unclear. Germline V CDR1 and CDR2: MNHEY, SVGEGT. Trimming removed 6 bases from V and 3 bases from J, with 9 bases in between. The CDR3 totals 12 residues. CDR3 amino acids: CASSSTGYEQYV. The CDR3 nucleotides read TGTGCCAGCAGCTCCACGGGCTACGAGCAGTACGTC.

The CDR3 DNA reads as TGTGCCTGGAGAGAAAAGGGGGAAGCTTTCTTT. This sequence encodes CAWREKGEAFF. The chain couples TRBV30 to TRBJ1-1; TRBD1 might be the D (5 bases). Per germline, CDR1 GTSNPN and CDR2 SVGIG (reference sequence). Trimming left V 3 bases short and J 8 bases short, with 10 bases between. The CDR3 has 11 residues.

J is TRBJ2-3 and V is TRBV7-2, with D possibly matching TRBD2 (6 bases). Per the germline V gene, CDR1 is SGHTA and CDR2 is FQGNSA. This CDR3 has 16 amino acids. Trimming took off 2 bases at V and 0 bases at J, with 12 bases between the two ends. Written as DNA, the CDR3 is TGTGCCAGCAGCTTACCGCGGACTACCAGCACAGATACGCAGTATTTT. This gives the protein CASSLPRTTSTDTQYF.

V usage is TRBV3-1 (or the pseudogene TRBV3-2) and J usage is TRBJ2-1; 7 nucleotides line up with TRBD2. Germline loops: CDR1 LGHDT, CDR2 YNNKEL (reference sequence). V lost 1 base to trimming and J lost 0 bases; unmatched junction nucleotides: 9. The CDR3 covers 18 residues. This chain's CDR3 is CASSQGTSVQSSYNEQFF. CDR3 DNA sequence: TGTGCCAGCAGCCAAGGTACTAGCGTACAGAGCTCCTACAATGAGCAGTTCTTC.

The V call is TRBV20-1, the J call TRBJ1-2; D perhaps matches TRBD1 (6 bases). V lost 3 bases and J lost 4, with 12 bases in between. The CDR3 extends over 13 amino acids. CDR1 is DFQATT and CDR2 is SNEGSKA in the germline V gene (reference sequence). CDR3 DNA: TGCAGTGCTAGTTCAACAGGGACCTATGGCTACACCTTC. It is translated as CSASSTGTYGYTF.

The J gene is TRBJ2-7, the V gene TRBV6-5, with TRBD1 matching over 11 bases. The junction had 8 bases not matched to a gene; V was cut back by 7 bases and J by 3 bases. Germline V gene lookup returns CDR1 MNHEY and CDR2 SVGAGI. This CDR3 spans 15 amino acids. Here the CDR3 reads CASNPSGTGGYEQYV. The DNA for the CDR3 is TGTGCCAGCAACCCATCCGGGACAGGGGGCTACGAGCAGTACGTC.

V and J are TRBV6-2 or TRBV6-3 and TRBJ2-2, with TRBD2 matching over 7 bases. CDR3 length equals 18 residues. V dropped 0 bases and J dropped 7; count of bases not matched to a gene: 14. Germline CDR1 is MNHEY and CDR2 is SVGEGT. In nucleotides, the CDR3 is TGTGCCAGCAGTTACTCGAATCGTGGGAGGGCTGGTGTCGGGGAGCTGTTTTTT. This translates into CASSYSNRGRAGVGELFF.

This chain connects TRBV7-2 to TRBJ2-1; TRBD2 is a possible D gene (5 bases). This CDR3 has 15 amino acids. V lost 8 bases to trimming and J lost 8 bases, with 22 bases between them. Germline V lookup: CDR1 SGHTA, CDR2 FQGNSA. CDR3 amino acids: CASCHGITKIDEQFF. In DNA form, the CDR3 reads TGTGCCAGCTGTCACGGGATTACCAAAATCGATGAGCAGTTCTTC.

The chain has TRBV30 and TRBJ1-2; 10 positions agree with TRBD1. The CDR3 covers 16 residues. Germline values: CDR1 GTSNPN, CDR2 SVGIG (reference sequence). Trimming cost V 5 bases and J 0 bases; bases outside gene matches: 9. This CDR3 is CAWAPGQGRTNYGYTF. CDR3 DNA: TGTGCCTGGGCGCCGGGACAGGGGCGAACTAACTATGGCTACACCTTC.

In its sample, this clone was seen once. This chain connects TRBV28 to TRBJ2-1; 8 positions match TRBD2. Per germline, CDR1 MDHEN and CDR2 SYDVKM. The CDR3 runs to 15 residues. J was trimmed by 5 bases and V by 4 bases; bases with no gene match: 7. CDR3 in amino acids: CASSSLAGRNNEQFF. As DNA, the CDR3 is TGTGCCAGCAGTTCCCTAGCGGGTCGGAACAATGAGCAGTTCTTC.

The J gene is TRBJ1-5, the V gene TRBV11-2; D is uncertain. The germline V gene encodes CDR1 SGHAT and CDR2 FQNNGV. V gave up 2 bases and J gave up 5 bases, with 7 bases separating them. The CDR3 has 13 amino acids. The CDR3 coding sequence is TGTGCCAGCAGCTTACAGGAGGATCAGCCCCAGCATTTT. This translates into CASSLQEDQPQHF.

This clone was recorded once. V usage is TRBV21-1 and J usage is TRBJ1-1. TRBV21-1 is deemed a pseudogene. The length of the CDR3 is 10 residues. The CDR3 nucleotides are TGTACTGCGGGGGGAGCTGAAGCTTTCTTT. This sequence encodes CTAGGAEAFF.

The chain couples TRBV4-1 to TRBJ2-3, with 12 bases matching TRBD2. Trimming removed 4 bases from V and 3 bases from J; junction bases left unmatched: 5. The CDR3 runs 16 residues. The germline gives CDR1 MGHRA, CDR2 YSYEKL. CDR3 in DNA: TGCGCCAGCAGCCTCTTCGGGACTAGCGGGACAGATACGCAGTATTTT. This translates into CASSLFGTSGTDTQYF.

This chain joins TRBV5-6 and TRBJ1-2; possible D gene TRBD1, 6 bases. Germline lookup yields CDR1 SGHDT and CDR2 YYEEEE. The CDR3 totals 13 residues. The ends were cut back, 3 bases at V and 4 bases at J, with 10 bases in the middle. The CDR3 region has the DNA TGTGCCAGCAGCTGGACAGCCCCCTATGGCTACACCTTC. It codes for CASSWTAPYGYTF.

The V and J genes are TRBV14 and TRBJ2-3; 8 bases match TRBD2. The germline V gene encodes CDR1 SGHDN and CDR2 FVKESK. V lost 2 bases to trimming and J lost 4 bases; unmatched junction nucleotides: 8. This CDR3 has 16 amino acids. In DNA, the CDR3 is TGTGCCAGCAGCCAACTGCCGGGAGGGATCGCAGATACGCAGTATTTT. It encodes CASSQLPGGIADTQYF. Full variable domain (missing parts from reference TRBV14 and TRBJ2-3): EAGVTQFPSHSVIEKGQTVTLRCDPISGHDNLYWYRRVMGKEIKFLLHFVKESKQDESGMPNNRFLAERTGGTYSTLKVQPAELEDSGVYFCASSQLPGGIADTQYFGPGTRLTVL.

This chain links TRBV11-3 with TRBJ1-1; 7 bases map to TRBD1. CDR3 length equals 16 residues. With V trimmed by 1 base and J by 0 bases, 5 bases remained unmatched. Germline V gene lookup returns CDR1 SGHNT and CDR2 YENEEA. As DNA, the CDR3 is TGTGCCAGCAGCTTAGCCCGGGGACAGATGAACACTGAAGCTTTCTTT. Amino acids: CASSLARGQMNTEAFF.

The chain uses TRBV21-1 and TRBJ1-1; the D call in the table, TRBD1, was not verified against the DNA. TRBV21-1 is labeled a pseudogene. This CDR3 has 13 amino acids. The CDR3 here is CASMAGKDTEAFF. The DNA of the CDR3 is TGTGCCAGCATGGCAGGTAAGGACACTGAAGCTTTCTTT.

V usage is TRBV4-3 and J usage is TRBJ1-2; 8 bases map to TRBD1. The germline CDR1 and CDR2 sequences are LGHNA and YSLEER. V lost 2 bases and J lost 3; bases outside the gene matches: 5. This CDR3 contains 15 residues. CDR3 in DNA: TGCGCCAGCAGCCAAAAAAGACAGGGGTACTATGGCTACACCTTC. Its protein product is CASSQKRQGYYGYTF.

This chain links TRBV7-9 with TRBJ2-3; 10 nucleotides align to TRBD2. Germline lookup yields CDR1 SEHNR and CDR2 FQNEAQ (reference sequence). Trimming took 3 bases from V and 3 from J; bases not matched to a gene: 0. The CDR3 spans 14 residues. The CDR3, as DNA: TGTGCCAGCAGCTTGGGACTAGCGACAGATACGCAGTATTTT. Translation: CASSLGLATDTQYF. The whole variable domain, remainder taken from reference TRBV7-9 and TRBJ2-3, is DTGVSQNPRHKITKRGQNVTFRCDPISEHNRLYWYRQTLGQGPEFLTYFQNEAQLEKSRLLSDRFSAERPKGSFSTLEIQRTEQGDSAMYLCASSLGLATDTQYFGPGTRLTVL.

The chain links TRBV27 to TRBJ2-7; 9 nucleotides align to TRBD2. Trimming cost V 8 bases and J 0 bases; bases outside gene matches: 5. CDR1 is MNHEY, CDR2 SMNVEV, per germline (reference sequence). This CDR3 is 14 amino acids long. The DNA of the CDR3 is TGTGCCAGCGGGTTTAGCGGGAGCTCCTACGAGCAGTACGTC. As protein: CASGFSGSSYEQYV.

A few counts support this clone. The V call is TRBV11-2, the J call TRBJ2-1; 10 nucleotides line up with TRBD2. The CDR3 is 17 amino acids. CDR1 and CDR2 (germline): SGHAT, FQNNGV. The trim removed 3 bases at V and 8 bases at J, leaving 13 bases unmatched. The CDR3 DNA reads TGTGCCAGCAGCTTCGAGTTACTAGCGGGGTTTTTGCATGAGCAGTTCTTC. As protein: CASSFELLAGFLHEQFF.

The CDR3 coding sequence is TGTGCCAGCAGCGTGGGACTAGCGGGGGTCTACGAGCAGTACGTC. It codes for CASSVGLAGVYEQYV. V usage is TRBV9 and J usage is TRBJ2-7; 14 nucleotides match TRBD2. Germline trimming cut 2 bases from V and 3 bases from J; bases unmatched to any gene: 1. The germline V gene has CDR1 SGDLS and CDR2 YYNGEE. The CDR3 spans 15 residues.